The next 17 T cell receptor beta chains were all read from a single sample in a study of cytomegalovirus exposure and HLA in healthy donors. The PCR employed 60 Vbeta primers together with 13 Jbeta primers. Sequenced by immunoSEQ multiplex PCR; TCRdb stores in-frame clones only, minus some. Found here are approximately 100,000 clones, approximately 80% of them singletons; the top ten hold approximately 1.2%. Input material: PBMCs. All receptors derive from a woman aged 18-29 years in good health and CMV-seronegative.

The chain links TRBV5-1 to TRBJ1-1, with D maybe TRBD1 (6 bases). Germline V CDR1 and CDR2: SGHRS, YFSETQ. Trimming took 4 bases from V and 4 from J, leaving 14 bases between them. The CDR3 contains 14 residues. The CDR3 reads CASSPNGTPTEAFF. As DNA, the CDR3 is TGCGCCAGCAGCCCCAACGGGACACCCACTGAAGCTTTCTTT.

The chain links TRBV30 to TRBJ2-5; 9 bases are a match to TRBD2. The CDR3 sequence is 15 residues long. CDR1 is GTSNPN, CDR2 SVGIG, per germline (reference sequence). V dropped 1 base and J dropped 5; count of bases not matched to a gene: 8. For the CDR3, the DNA is TGTGCCTGGAGTGCCCTAGCGGGGAGGGGGGAGACCCAGTACTTC. Translating gives CAWSALAGRGETQYF.

The J gene is TRBJ2-3, the V gene TRBV9; 9 nucleotides match TRBD2. The length of the CDR3 is 18 residues. Trimming removed 0 bases from V and 2 bases from J; junction bases left unmatched: 10. Germline assignment: CDR1 SGDLS and CDR2 YYNGEE. This CDR3 reads CASSVELAGPLFTDTQYF. The CDR3 DNA reads as TGTGCCAGCAGCGTAGAGCTAGCGGGACCCCTGTTCACAGATACGCAGTATTTT.

This CDR3 reads CSVAGGNQPQHF. In DNA form, the CDR3 reads TGCAGCGTTGCAGGGGGCAATCAGCCCCAGCATTTT. The chain couples TRBV29-1 to TRBJ1-5; D may be TRBD1 (6 bases). Germline V CDR1 and CDR2: SQVTM, ANQGSEA. Trimming took 4 bases from V and 2 from J, leaving 6 bases between them. The CDR3 consists of 12 residues.

The gene calls are TRBV9 and TRBJ1-2; 10 bases fit TRBD1. CDR1 and CDR2 from the germline V gene are SGDLS and YYNGEE. V shed 0 bases and J 3 bases; nucleotides not matched to a gene: 5. The CDR3 covers 16 residues. The CDR3 sequence is CASSVGPGTGDYGYTF. The CDR3 DNA sequence: TGTGCCAGCAGCGTAGGCCCCGGGACAGGGGACTATGGCTACACCTTC.

The chain carries TRBV6-5 and TRBJ1-2; maybe TRBD1 (6 bases). V was pared by 5 bases and J by 8 bases, with 21 bases between. The CDR3 extends over 15 amino acids. Per the germline V gene, CDR1 is MNHEY and CDR2 is SVGAGI. The CDR3 region has the DNA TGTGCCAGCAGTAAGGGGGGGGCGCGCGGTTTGGGCTACACCTTC. Amino acid sequence: CASSKGGARGLGYTF.

The chain links TRBV13 to TRBJ2-3; 13 positions match TRBD2. CDR1 PRHDT and CDR2 FYEKMQ come from the germline V gene (reference sequence). The CDR3 runs 19 residues. Trimming cost V 5 bases and J 0 bases; bases outside gene matches: 11. The CDR3 protein is CASSQWTSGGVTSTDTQYF. CDR3 DNA: TGTGCCAGCAGCCAGTGGACTAGCGGGGGTGTAACTAGCACAGATACGCAGTATTTT. Combining the CDR3 with reference TRBV13 and TRBJ2-3 gives the whole variable domain AAGVIQSPRHLIKEKRETATLKCYPIPRHDTVYWYQQGPGQDPQFLISFYEKMQSDKGSIPDRFSAQQFSDYHSELNMSSLELGDSALYFCASSQWTSGGVTSTDTQYFGPGTRLTVL.

V is TRBV10-3 and J is TRBJ1-6; 7 bases are shared with TRBD1. Germline-derived CDR1 and CDR2 are ENHRY and SYGVKD. This CDR3 spans 14 amino acids. V shed 3 bases and J 10 bases; nucleotides not matched to a gene: 6. CDR3: CAISDRQGDSPLHF. The CDR3 DNA reads as TGTGCCATCAGTGACCGACAGGGCGACTCACCCCTCCACTTT.

The CDR3 loop is CASSSGYPYEQYF. In DNA, the CDR3 is TGTGCCAGTAGTTCGGGGTACCCATACGAGCAGTACTTC. The chain recombines TRBV19 with TRBJ2-7; D is possibly TRBD2 (5 bases). Trimming removed 5 bases from V and 4 bases from J, with 12 bases in between. The CDR3 contains 13 residues. Germline V gives CDR1 LNHDA, CDR2 SQIVND (reference sequence).

This clone was seen more than once but under ten times. The CDR3 reads CASSLDRSSGELFF. For the CDR3, the DNA is TGTGCCAGCAGCTTAGATCGGAGCAGCGGGGAGCTGTTTTTT. This chain connects TRBV11-3 to TRBJ2-2, with unresolved D. CDR1 and CDR2 from the germline V gene are SGHNT and YENEEA. The V end was cut by 0 bases, the J end by 7 bases, with 9 bases between. The CDR3 runs 14 residues.

V usage is TRBV27 and J usage is TRBJ2-3; 13 bases map to TRBD2. This CDR3 is 18 amino acids long. CDR1 is MNHEY, CDR2 SMNVEV, per germline (reference sequence). V gave up 5 bases and J gave up 1 base; unmatched junction bases: 9. This CDR3 is CASSNLLAGGLGTDTQYF. CDR3 nucleotides: TGTGCCAGCAGTAACTTACTAGCGGGGGGGCTGGGCACAGATACGCAGTATTTT.

CDR3 region: CASGNREGNYGYTF. The CDR3 DNA follows: TGTGCCAGCGGAAACCGCGAGGGAAACTATGGCTACACCTTC. The V call is TRBV6-5, the J call TRBJ1-2; D is undetermined. Germline V gene sequence: CDR1 MNHEY, CDR2 SVGAGI. The CDR3 loop spans 14 amino acids. V was clipped by 8 bases and J by 2 bases, with 15 bases between them.

The V and J genes are TRBV15 and TRBJ2-3; 11 positions match TRBD2. CDR1 LNHNV and CDR2 YYDKDF come from the germline V gene (reference sequence). The CDR3 contains 15 residues. V was clipped by 11 bases and J by 0 bases; unmatched bases: 7. The CDR3 sequence: CASSGLAVSTDTQYF. The CDR3 DNA is TGTGCCTCTTCGGGACTAGCGGTTAGCACAGATACGCAGTATTTT.

On this clone itself: One end of the junction fails to match germline, which may point to a read error. The chain is built from TRBV7-9 and TRBJ1-2, with TRBD1 matching over 8 bases. The CDR3 contains 17 residues. Per the germline V gene, CDR1 is SEHNR and CDR2 is FQNEAQ (reference sequence). CDR3 in DNA: TGTTCCAGCAGCTTAGACGGTGGACAGGGTTATAACTATGGCTACACCTTC. It codes for CSSSLDGGQGYNYGYTF.

In this sample, this clone turned up a few times. This chain uses TRBV6-4 with TRBJ1-1; D ambiguous. The CDR3 runs 15 residues. With 0 bases removed from V and 4 bases from J, the gap between germline ends came to 12 bases. CDR1 is MRHNA and CDR2 is SNTAGT in the germline V gene. CDR3 sequence reads: CASSDSGEGGTEAFF. For the CDR3, the DNA is TGTGCCAGCAGTGACTCCGGGGAGGGCGGCACTGAAGCTTTCTTT.

This chain connects TRBV7-3 to TRBJ2-1; 9 bases agree with TRBD2. Unmatched junction bases numbered 2, after V lost 0 bases and J lost 5 bases. The CDR3 runs to 15 residues. CDR1 SGHTA and CDR2 FQGTGA come from the germline V gene. CDR3 sequence reads: CASSLTSGSDNEQFF. CDR3 coding DNA: TGTGCCAGCAGCTTAACTAGCGGGAGCGACAATGAGCAGTTCTTC.

V gene TRBV19 combines with J gene TRBJ1-2; maybe TRBD1 (6 bases). Germline CDR1 and CDR2: LNHDA and SQIVND (reference sequence). The CDR3 length is 18 residues. Trimming shortened V by 4 bases and J by 0 bases, and 21 bases separated the two germline ends. CDR3 DNA: TGTGCCAGTAGTACTACCTGGACCATGGACAGAGCTAACTATGGCTACACCTTC. Amino acid sequence: CASSTTWTMDRANYGYTF.